This record covers a single TCR beta chain. The data stem from a study of blood T cell repertoires in COVID-19. The germline gives CDR1 SGHRS, CDR2 YFSETQ. After removal of 5 bases from V and 4 bases from J, the junction contained 4 bases not matched to a gene. There are 14 residues in the CDR3. Only in-frame clones appear in the TCRdb table, and some are missing; sequencing was by immunoSEQ multiplex PCR. The sample gives 300,000 to 400,000 clones, 85% to 95% of which show up once; roughly 3.9% is in the top ten. The study drew participants aged about 18 to 89 years from under 30 US areas. Clinical history reported by participants formed the basis on which cohorts were assigned. Each exposed participant met a COVID-19 case in the 2 weeks preceding study entry.

The source of this sequence is a woman aged 30 to 39 who had been exposed to COVID-19. The chain combines TRBV5-1 with TRBJ2-5; 11 nucleotides agree with TRBD2. Sequencing input: PBMCs or T cells enriched from blood (not recorded which). CDR3 nucleotide sequence: TGCGCCAGCAGTCCTAGCGGGGGGTCAGAGACCCAGTACTTC. It yields the protein CASSPSGGSETQYF.